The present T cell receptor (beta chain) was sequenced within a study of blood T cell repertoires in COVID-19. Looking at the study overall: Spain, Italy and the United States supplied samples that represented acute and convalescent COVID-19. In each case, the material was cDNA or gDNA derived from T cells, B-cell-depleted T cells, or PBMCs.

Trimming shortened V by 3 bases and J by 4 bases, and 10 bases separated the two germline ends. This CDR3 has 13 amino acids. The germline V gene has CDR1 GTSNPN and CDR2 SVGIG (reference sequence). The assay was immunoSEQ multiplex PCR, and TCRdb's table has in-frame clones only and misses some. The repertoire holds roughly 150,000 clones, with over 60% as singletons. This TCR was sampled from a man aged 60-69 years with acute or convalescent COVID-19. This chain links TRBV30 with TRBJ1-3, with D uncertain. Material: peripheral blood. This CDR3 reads CAWRGDPGNTIYF. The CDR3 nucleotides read TGTGCCTGGAGGGGAGACCCCGGAAACACCATATATTTT.